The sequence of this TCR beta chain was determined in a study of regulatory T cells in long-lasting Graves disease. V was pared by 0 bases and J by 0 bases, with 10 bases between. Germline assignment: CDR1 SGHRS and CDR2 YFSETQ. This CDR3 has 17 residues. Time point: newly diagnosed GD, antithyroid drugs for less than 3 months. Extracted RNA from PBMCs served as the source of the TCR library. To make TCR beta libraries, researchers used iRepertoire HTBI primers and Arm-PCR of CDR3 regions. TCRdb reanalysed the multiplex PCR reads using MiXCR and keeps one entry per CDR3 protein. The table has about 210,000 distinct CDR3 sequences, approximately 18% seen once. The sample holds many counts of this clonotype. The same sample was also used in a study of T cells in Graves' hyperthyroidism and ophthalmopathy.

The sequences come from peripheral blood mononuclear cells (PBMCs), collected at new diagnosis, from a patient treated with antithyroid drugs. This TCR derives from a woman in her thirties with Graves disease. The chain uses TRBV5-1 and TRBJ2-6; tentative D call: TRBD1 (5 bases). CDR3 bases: TGCGCCAGCAGCTTGGCCGTCAGGGACTCTGGGGCCAACGTCCTGACTTTC. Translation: CASSLAVRDSGANVLTF.